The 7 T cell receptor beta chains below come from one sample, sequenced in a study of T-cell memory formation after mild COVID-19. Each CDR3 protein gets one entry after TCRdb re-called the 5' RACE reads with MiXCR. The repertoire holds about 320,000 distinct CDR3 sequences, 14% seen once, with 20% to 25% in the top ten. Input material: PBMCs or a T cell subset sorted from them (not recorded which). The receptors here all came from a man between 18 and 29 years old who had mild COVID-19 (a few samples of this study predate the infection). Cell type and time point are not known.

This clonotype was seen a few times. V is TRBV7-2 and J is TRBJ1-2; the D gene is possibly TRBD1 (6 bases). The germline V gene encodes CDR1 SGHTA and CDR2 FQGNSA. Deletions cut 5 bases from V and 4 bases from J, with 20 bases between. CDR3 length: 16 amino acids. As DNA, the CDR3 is TGTGCCAGCAGCCCTCAGCCGGGAGGACAGCTCTATGGCTACACCTTC. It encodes CASSPQPGGQLYGYTF.

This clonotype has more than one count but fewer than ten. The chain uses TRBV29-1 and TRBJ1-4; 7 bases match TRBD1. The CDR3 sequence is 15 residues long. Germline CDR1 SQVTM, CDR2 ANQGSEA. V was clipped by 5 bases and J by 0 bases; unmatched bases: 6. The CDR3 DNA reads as TGCAGCGTTAGGGACAGCGCCGCAACTAATGAAAAACTGTTTTTT. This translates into CSVRDSAATNEKLFF.

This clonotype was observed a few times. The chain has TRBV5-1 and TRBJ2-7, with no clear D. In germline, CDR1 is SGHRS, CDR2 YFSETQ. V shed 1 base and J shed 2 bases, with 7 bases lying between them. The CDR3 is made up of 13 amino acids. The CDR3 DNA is TGCGCCAGCAGCTTGCAGGAGCCCTACGAGCAGTACGTC. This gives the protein CASSLQEPYEQYV.

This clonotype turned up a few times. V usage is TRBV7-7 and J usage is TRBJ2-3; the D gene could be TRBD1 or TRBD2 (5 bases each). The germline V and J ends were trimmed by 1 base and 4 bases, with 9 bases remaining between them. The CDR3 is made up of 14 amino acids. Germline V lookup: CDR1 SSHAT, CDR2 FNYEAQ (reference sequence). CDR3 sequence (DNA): TGTGCCAGCAGCTTAGGGGACCCGCCAGATACGCAGTATTTT. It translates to CASSLGDPPDTQYF.

The CDR3 DNA sequence: TGTGCCAGCCGTGAGACAGTAAACTACGAGCAGTACTTC. Its protein product is CASRETVNYEQYF. The chain joins TRBV12-3 or TRBV12-4 to TRBJ2-7; possibly TRBD1 for D (5 bases). V lost 8 bases and J 3 bases, leaving 14 bases between the germline ends. CDR3 size: 13 residues.

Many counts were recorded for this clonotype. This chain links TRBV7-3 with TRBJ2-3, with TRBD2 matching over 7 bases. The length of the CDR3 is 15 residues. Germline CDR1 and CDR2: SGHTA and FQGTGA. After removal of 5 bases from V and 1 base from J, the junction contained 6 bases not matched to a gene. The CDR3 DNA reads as TGTGCCAGCAGCCTACGGGGGGTGGGCACAGATACGCAGTATTTT. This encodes CASSLRGVGTDTQYF.

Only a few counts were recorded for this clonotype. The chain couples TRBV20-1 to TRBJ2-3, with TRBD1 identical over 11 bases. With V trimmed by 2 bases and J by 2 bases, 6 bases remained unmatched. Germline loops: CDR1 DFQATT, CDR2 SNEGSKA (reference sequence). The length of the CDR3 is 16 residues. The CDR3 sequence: CSARPRDRGVTDTQYF. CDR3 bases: TGCAGTGCTAGACCTAGGGACAGGGGGGTCACAGATACGCAGTATTTT.